These 25 T cell receptor beta chains share one sample of origin, sequenced in a study of blood T cell repertoires in COVID-19. Assay: immunoSEQ multiplex PCR; the TCRdb copy retains only in-frame clones and omits some. The sample gives approximately 100,000 clones, 85% of which show up once; about 1.8% is in the top ten. Source material: peripheral blood. The receptor set was obtained from a woman in her 70s with active or convalescent COVID-19.

The chain uses TRBV2 and TRBJ2-1; 13 positions agree with TRBD2. With V trimmed by 4 bases and J by 6 bases, 6 bases remained unmatched. From germline, CDR1 is SNHLY and CDR2 FYNNEI. The CDR3 length is 16 residues. CDR3 nucleotide sequence: TGTGCCAGCAGTGCCCGACTAGCGGGAGGAAGCAATGAGCAGTTCTTC. Translating it yields CASSARLAGGSNEQFF.

V and J are TRBV7-9 and TRBJ1-4; tentatively, D is TRBD1 (6 bases). Germline CDR1 is SEHNR and CDR2 is FQNEAQ (reference sequence). This CDR3 spans 13 amino acids. V lost 7 bases and J lost 8, with 14 bases in between. This CDR3 is CASTLKDSEKLFF. The CDR3 DNA reads TGTGCCAGCACCCTCAAGGACAGCGAAAAACTGTTTTTT.

This rearrangement joins TRBV28 to TRBJ1-2; the match to TRBD1 covers 11 bases. V was clipped by 7 bases and J by 2 bases; unmatched bases: 3. Germline V lookup: CDR1 MDHEN, CDR2 SYDVKM. The CDR3 sequence is 14 residues long. In DNA form, the CDR3 reads TGTGCCAGCACTCGGGACAGGGGGAACTATGGCTACACCTTC. It translates to CASTRDRGNYGYTF.

The table lists this clone with a few counts. V usage is TRBV7-2 and J usage is TRBJ2-7; weak D call: TRBD2 (7 bases). Germline assignment: CDR1 SGHTA and CDR2 FQGNSA. This CDR3 contains 16 residues. The V and J ends lost 5 bases and 1 base respectively, with 18 bases between them. The CDR3 region is CASSPRGGGLSYEQYF. The CDR3 nucleotides read TGTGCCAGCAGCCCTAGGGGGGGCGGGCTATCCTACGAGCAGTACTTC.

This clone has only a few counts. The rearrangement uses TRBV27 and TRBJ2-5; 7 bases match TRBD1. With 5 bases clipped from V and 4 bases from J, the junction kept 10 bases outside the gene matches. The CDR3 spans 15 residues. Germline V CDR1 and CDR2: MNHEY, SMNVEV (reference sequence). CDR3 in DNA: TGTGCCAGCAGTCCTGGACAGGCCCTTCGAGAGACCCAGTACTTC. This gives the protein CASSPGQALRETQYF.

The J gene is TRBJ2-5, the V gene TRBV5-1; 9 bases are a match to TRBD2. Looked up from germline, CDR1 is SGHRS and CDR2 is YFSETQ. Trimming removed 2 bases from V and 5 bases from J; junction bases left unmatched: 4. The CDR3 is 14 residues long. The CDR3 region has the DNA TGCGCCAGCAGCTTTAGCGGGGGTGTTGAGACCCAGTACTTC. Its translation is CASSFSGGVETQYF.

The chain recombines TRBV5-1 with TRBJ1-3; D gene ambiguous. There are 16 residues in the CDR3. Germline values: CDR1 SGHRS, CDR2 YFSETQ. V was cut by 0 bases and J by 0 bases, with 10 bases left in between. The CDR3 bases are TGCGCCAGCAGCTTGGATGCAGGCTACTCTGGAAACACCATATATTTT. Amino acid sequence: CASSLDAGYSGNTIYF.

The V and J genes are TRBV7-9 and TRBJ2-1, with 7 bases identical to TRBD1. This CDR3 is 14 amino acids long. Germline-derived CDR1 and CDR2 are SEHNR and FQNEAQ (reference sequence). The V and J ends lost 6 bases and 5 bases, in that order; junction bases with no gene match: 7. The CDR3 spells CASRKPGQNNEQFF. CDR3 sequence (DNA): TGTGCCAGCAGAAAACCGGGACAGAACAATGAGCAGTTCTTC.

This clone appeared once. The chain uses TRBV19 and TRBJ1-1, with 7 bases matching TRBD1. V trimming: 5 bases; J trimming: 5 bases; junction bases outside the gene matches: 8. Germline CDR1 LNHDA, CDR2 SQIVND (reference sequence). The CDR3 loop spans 14 amino acids. The CDR3 sequence is CASSSTGPGTEAFF. CDR3 sequence (DNA): TGTGCCAGTAGTTCGACAGGGCCAGGTACTGAAGCTTTCTTT.

The J gene is TRBJ1-2, the V gene TRBV2, with D possibly TRBD1 on 6 matching bases. Trimming cost V 6 bases and J 4 bases, with 12 bases left between them. The CDR3 covers 13 residues. The germline CDR1 and CDR2 sequences are SNHLY and FYNNEI. CDR3 sequence (DNA): TGTGCCAGCAGAAGGACAGTTGTCTATGGCTACACCTTC. It is translated as CASRRTVVYGYTF.

This clone appeared a single time. The chain carries TRBV28 and TRBJ2-7, with 8 bases that match TRBD1. CDR1 is MDHEN and CDR2 is SYDVKM in the germline V gene. This CDR3 spans 14 amino acids. With 4 bases clipped from V and 3 bases from J, the junction kept 5 bases outside the gene matches. The CDR3 DNA follows: TGTGCCAGCAGTTCACCCGGACAGGGCTACGAGCAGTACTTC. Its protein product is CASSSPGQGYEQYF.

The chain combines TRBV7-2 with TRBJ1-1, with a weak D call TRBD1 (5 bases). Germline assignment: CDR1 SGHTA and CDR2 FQGNSA. The CDR3 sequence is 16 residues long. The ends were cut back, 1 base at V and 6 bases at J, with 18 bases in the middle. The CDR3 bases are TGTGCCAGCAGCTTAGGGGGTGTCAGGCAGGGCGCTGAAGCTTTCTTT. Its translation is CASSLGGVRQGAEAFF.

The chain employs TRBV5-6 and TRBJ1-2; TRBD1 matches at 9 bases. The CDR3 covers 14 residues. The V segment lost 4 bases and the J segment 4 bases; nucleotides outside the gene matches: 5. The germline CDR1 and CDR2 sequences are SGHDT and YYEEEE. The CDR3 DNA reads as TGTGCCAGCAGCGCGGGACAGGGCAGCTATGGCTACACCTTC. Protein: CASSAGQGSYGYTF.

This chain joins TRBV2 and TRBJ2-3; D is uncertain. V was trimmed by 4 bases and J by 2 bases, leaving 7 bases between them. Germline CDR1 SNHLY, CDR2 FYNNEI. CDR3 length equals 13 residues. The chain's CDR3 is CASSVTITDTQYF. In DNA, the CDR3 is TGTGCCAGCAGTGTCACTATCACAGATACGCAGTATTTT.

The chain is built from TRBV30 and TRBJ2-7, with 15 nucleotides matching TRBD2. J was trimmed by 6 bases and V by 0 bases; bases with no gene match: 15. CDR1 is GTSNPN and CDR2 is SVGIG in the germline V gene (reference sequence). This CDR3 has 19 amino acids. CDR3 DNA: TGTGCCTGGAGTGTAGATCGGACTAGCGGGAGGGCCATGTCCGGCGAGCAGTACTTC. Translated: CAWSVDRTSGRAMSGEQYF.

This clone was detected only a few times. V gene TRBV28 combines with J gene TRBJ1-2, with 8 bases that match TRBD1. CDR1 is MDHEN and CDR2 is SYDVKM in the germline V gene. After removal of 4 bases from V and 2 bases from J, the junction contained 3 bases not matched to a gene. The CDR3 extends over 14 amino acids. CDR3 DNA: TGTGCCAGCAGTTCACAGGGGGAGAACTATGGCTACACCTTC. It is translated as CASSSQGENYGYTF.

The V gene is TRBV7-2, the J gene TRBJ2-1; 9 bases are a match to TRBD1. The CDR3 is made up of 16 amino acids. With V trimmed by 2 bases and J by 0 bases, 2 bases remained unmatched. The V gene's germline CDR1 is SGHTA and CDR2 FQGNSA. The chain's CDR3 is CASSLKGQGSYNEQFF. The CDR3 region has the DNA TGTGCCAGCAGCTTAAAGGGACAGGGCTCCTACAATGAGCAGTTCTTC.

The chain carries TRBV5-1 and TRBJ2-1; 9 bases are shared with TRBD1. Germline CDR1 SGHRS, CDR2 YFSETQ. J was trimmed by 3 bases and V by 0 bases; bases with no gene match: 4. The CDR3 sequence is 16 residues long. The CDR3 region is CASSLAGTGFYNEQFF. The CDR3 DNA follows: TGCGCCAGCAGCTTGGCCGGGACAGGGTTCTACAATGAGCAGTTCTTC. The complete variable domain, with remaining parts taken from reference TRBV5-1 and TRBJ2-1, reads KAGVTQTPRYLIKTRGQQVTLSCSPISGHRSVSWYQQTPGQGLQFLFEYFSETQRNKGNFPGRFSGRQFSNSRSEMNVSTLELGDSALYLCASSLAGTGFYNEQFFGPGTRLTVL.

The CDR3: CAISESLAGDNSYEQYF. Here the CDR3 DNA reads TGTGCCATCAGTGAAAGTCTAGCGGGAGATAACTCCTACGAGCAGTACTTC. V usage is TRBV10-3 and J usage is TRBJ2-7; 10 bases match TRBD2. Unmatched junction bases numbered 8, after V lost 3 bases and J lost 0 bases. Germline V lookup: CDR1 ENHRY, CDR2 SYGVKD. The CDR3 consists of 17 residues.

The sample holds a few counts of this clone. The chain recombines TRBV2 with TRBJ2-2; the match to TRBD2 covers 7 bases. From germline, CDR1 is SNHLY and CDR2 FYNNEI. The CDR3 is made up of 13 amino acids. Trimming removed 5 bases from V and 7 bases from J; junction bases left unmatched: 4. Here the CDR3 DNA reads TGTGCCAGCAGTTCAGGGAGGGTCGGGGAGCTGTTTTTT. It specifies CASSSGRVGELFF.

This chain links TRBV3-1 (or the pseudogene TRBV3-2) with TRBJ2-2, with TRBD2 identical over 7 bases. This CDR3 region has 18 residues. The V segment lost 1 base and the J segment 2 bases; nucleotides outside the gene matches: 10. Germline loops: CDR1 LGHDT, CDR2 YNNKEL (reference sequence). In nucleotides, the CDR3 is TGTGCCAGCAGCCAAGGTCTACCTAGCGGCCCCAACACCGGGGAGCTGTTTTTT. It codes for CASSQGLPSGPNTGELFF.

This clone was found once. The genes are TRBV5-1 and TRBJ2-3, with 8 bases identical to TRBD2. This CDR3 has 16 amino acids. Trimming at V came to 2 bases and at J to 5 bases, leaving 10 bases not matched to a gene. Germline V lookup: CDR1 SGHRS, CDR2 YFSETQ. The CDR3 sequence: CASSLSGGPVGDTQYF. In DNA form, the CDR3 reads TGCGCCAGCAGCTTATCGGGGGGGCCTGTTGGAGATACGCAGTATTTT.

This clone turned up a few times. The chain uses TRBV2 and TRBJ1-3; possible D gene TRBD1, 5 bases. The germline V gene encodes CDR1 SNHLY and CDR2 FYNNEI. CDR3 length: 14 residues. V lost 6 bases, J lost 0 bases, and 9 bases lay in between. DNA of the CDR3: TGTGCCAGCAGAACAGGCGGCTCTGGAAACACCATATATTTT. It yields the protein CASRTGGSGNTIYF.

The J gene is TRBJ1-5, the V gene TRBV25-1; tentative D call: TRBD1 (5 bases). Germline V lookup: CDR1 MGHDK, CDR2 SYGVNS. V lost 6 bases to trimming and J lost 3 bases, with 15 bases between them. The CDR3 has 15 amino acids. This CDR3 reads CASSPRGSPNQPQHF. In DNA, the CDR3 is TGTGCCAGCAGCCCACGGGGGAGCCCCAATCAGCCCCAGCATTTT.

The chain joins TRBV12-5 to TRBJ2-7; D possibly corresponds to TRBD1 (7 bases). The CDR3 has 14 amino acids. With 3 bases removed from V and 2 bases from J, the gap between germline ends came to 11 bases. From germline, CDR1 is LGHNT and CDR2 FRNRAP. CDR3 in DNA: TGTGCTAGTGGTTTTGGCAGGGGGGCCTACGAGCAGTACTTC. Amino acids: CASGFGRGAYEQYF.